This paragraph covers one TCR beta chain sequence. Clones were sequenced by immunoSEQ multiplex PCR, and TCRdb holds only the in-frame ones, with some missing. The sample holds tens of thousands of clones, approximately 85% seen once. These data belong to a study of OX40 agonist ivuxolimab in advanced cancers. This receptor was identified in an adult with an advanced solid tumor such as melanoma, head and neck, liver or kidney cancer. The sample here was CD4+ or CD8+ T cells sorted from blood, taken in a trial of the OX40 agonist ivuxolimab.

The CDR3, as DNA: TGTGCCAGTAGTATGGGGACTACTATCACAGATACGCAGTATTTT. It codes for CASSMGTTITDTQYF. The chain joins TRBV19 to TRBJ2-3, with 7 bases identical to TRBD2. The CDR3 totals 15 residues. CDR1 is LNHDA and CDR2 is SQIVND in the germline V gene (reference sequence). J gave up 2 bases and V 3 bases, and 5 bases lay outside the gene matches. The variable domain in full, completed from reference TRBV19 and TRBJ2-3, reads DGGITQSPKYLFRKEGQNVTLSCEQNLNHDAMYWYRQDPGQGLRLIYYSQIVNDFQKGDIAEGYSVSREKKESFPLTVTSAQKNPTAFYLCASSMGTTITDTQYFGPGTRLTVL.